This T cell receptor (beta chain) appears in the sequencing data of a study of cytomegalovirus exposure and HLA in healthy donors. On the study more broadly: As an earlier analysis found, around 190 million T cells yielded 100 million to 130 million unique TCR beta sequences.

The count of this clone is one. Both 60 Vbeta primers and 13 Jbeta primers went into the PCR. Data came from immunoSEQ multiplex PCR; TCRdb stores just in-frame clones and leaves some out. The sample contains tens of thousands of clones, about three quarters of which appear only once. The origin of this receptor is a male donor in good health and CMV-seropositive. The sequenced sample consisted of PBMCs.

Here the CDR3 DNA reads TGCGCCAGCAGCGACGGTCGAAACGGGGGCACCGGGGAGCTGTTTTTT. Protein: CASSDGRNGGTGELFF. The chain uses TRBV5-1 and TRBJ2-2; D perhaps matches TRBD2 (6 bases). Looked up from germline, CDR1 is SGHRS and CDR2 is YFSETQ. V dropped 4 bases and J dropped 4 bases, with 17 bases sitting between them. This CDR3 contains 16 residues.